This entry lists 2 T cell receptor beta chains sequenced from one sample in a study of cytomegalovirus exposure and HLA in healthy donors. The study ran its PCR with 60 Vbeta and 13 Jbeta primers. Only in-frame clones appear in the TCRdb table, and some are missing; sequencing was by immunoSEQ multiplex PCR. The profile shows 84,000 or so clones, roughly 80% of them singletons. Sequences were obtained from PBMCs. These receptors were taken from a human donor in good health.

The V call is TRBV7-8, the J call TRBJ1-5; TRBD1 matches 11 bases. Trimming took 1 base from V and 7 from J; bases not matched to a gene: 3. Germline V gene sequence: CDR1 SGHVS, CDR2 FQNEAQ. The CDR3 is 15 amino acids. The CDR3 here is CASSLGTGGGQPQHF. CDR3 in DNA: TGTGCCAGCAGCTTAGGGACAGGGGGCGGGCAGCCCCAGCATTTT.

The J gene is TRBJ2-7, the V gene TRBV18; TRBD2 matches 12 bases. The CDR3 is 15 residues long. CDR1 is KGHSH and CDR2 is LQKENI in the germline V gene. J lost 0 bases, V lost 6 bases, and 3 bases had no gene match. CDR3 sequence (DNA): TGTGCCAGCTCCCTAGCGGGGGGGAACTCCTACGAGCAGTACTTC. This translates into CASSLAGGNSYEQYF.